Detailed here is one T cell receptor beta chain. This entry is derived from a study of blood T cell repertoires in COVID-19. Study as a whole: COVID-19 samples collected from the United States, Italy and Spain covered acute and convalescent phases.

This CDR3 comprises 13 residues. Germline assignment: CDR1 GTSNPN and CDR2 SVGIG (reference sequence). V gave up 3 bases and J gave up 5 bases, with 13 bases separating them. In the study's own analysis: Reference gene primer amplification gave estimated nucleated cell counts. Libraries were prepared by immunoSEQ multiplex PCR; TCRdb keeps only in-frame clonotypes and omits some of them. V, J and clone size are those of that table, while D and trimming were read from the DNA. In the table there are some 97,000 clones, 70% to 90% of which are singletons. The sequenced sample was peripheral blood. The receptor was derived from a woman aged 55-69 years with acute or convalescent COVID-19. The chain employs TRBV30 and TRBJ1-1, with a weak D call TRBD1 (5 bases). The CDR3 sequence is CAWRTTGGTEAFF. Written as DNA, the CDR3 is TGTGCCTGGAGGACCACGGGGGGGACTGAAGCTTTCTTT.